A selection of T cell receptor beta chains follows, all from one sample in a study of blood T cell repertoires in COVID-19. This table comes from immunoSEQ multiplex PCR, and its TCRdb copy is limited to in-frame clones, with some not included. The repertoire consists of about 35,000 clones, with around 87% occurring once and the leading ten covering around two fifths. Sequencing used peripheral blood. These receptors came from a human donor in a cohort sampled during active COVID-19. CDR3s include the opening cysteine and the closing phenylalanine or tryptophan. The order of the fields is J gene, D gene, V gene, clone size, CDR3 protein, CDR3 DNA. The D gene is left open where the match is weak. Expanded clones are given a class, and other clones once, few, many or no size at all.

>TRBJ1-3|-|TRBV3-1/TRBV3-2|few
CASSPQAGVGNTIYF
TGTGCCAGCAGCCCACAAGCGGGGGTCGGAAACACCATATATTTT
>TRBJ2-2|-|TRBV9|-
CASSVVATGELFF
TGTGCCAGCAGCGTAGTGGCCACCGGGGAGCTGTTTTTT
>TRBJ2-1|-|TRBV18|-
CASSPQDNEQFF
TGTGCCAGCTCACCCCAGGACAATGAGCAGTTCTTC
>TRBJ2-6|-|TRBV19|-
CASSMTGYRSGANVLTF
TGTGCCAGTAGTATGACGGGGTATCGCTCTGGGGCCAACGTCCTGACTTTC
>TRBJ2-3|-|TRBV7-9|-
CASSTTASTDTQYF
TGTGCCAGCAGCACCACAGCTAGCACAGATACGCAGTATTTT
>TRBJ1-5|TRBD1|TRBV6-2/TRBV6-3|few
CASSPTGGDGQPQHF
TGTGCCAGCAGTCCGACAGGGGGCGACGGTCAGCCCCAGCATTTT
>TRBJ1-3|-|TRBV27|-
CASSPSVSGNTIYF
TGTGCCAGCAGTCCTTCGGTCTCTGGAAACACCATATATTTT
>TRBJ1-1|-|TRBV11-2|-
CASTHGGGVGRAFF
TGTGCCAGCACCCACGGAGGTGGGGTAGGGAGGGCTTTCTTT
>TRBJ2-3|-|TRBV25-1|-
CASRKEGAKATDTQYF
TGTGCCAGCAGGAAGGAGGGGGCCAAGGCCACAGATACGCAGTATTTT
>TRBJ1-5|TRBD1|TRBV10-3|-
CAISEKGQGNQPQHF
TGTGCCATCAGTGAGAAGGGACAGGGCAATCAGCCCCAGCATTTT
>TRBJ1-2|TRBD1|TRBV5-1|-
CASSATGGSGYTF
TGCGCCAGCAGCGCCACAGGGGGCTCTGGCTACACCTTC
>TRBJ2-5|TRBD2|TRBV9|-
CASSPTSGAGETQYF
TGTGCCAGCAGCCCGACTAGCGGGGCTGGAGAGACCCAGTACTTC
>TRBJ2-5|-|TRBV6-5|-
CASSYGRGGWQETQYF
TGTGCCAGCAGTTACGGGAGGGGGGGGTGGCAAGAGACCCAGTACTTC
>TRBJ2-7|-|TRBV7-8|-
CASSLDTGFGEQYF
TGTGCCAGCAGCTTAGACACAGGGTTCGGTGAGCAGTACTTC
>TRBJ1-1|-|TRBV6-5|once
CASIPSGGEAFF
TGTGCCAGCATCCCGTCCGGGGGTGAAGCTTTCTTT
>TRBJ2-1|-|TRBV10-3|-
CATVSGVIPLKSSYNEQFF
TGTGCCACCGTGTCCGGGGTCATCCCCTTAAAAAGCTCCTACAATGAGCAGTTCTTC
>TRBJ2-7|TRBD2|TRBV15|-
CATSMQRGYEQYF
TGTGCCACCAGTATGCAGCGGGGGTACGAGCAGTACTTC
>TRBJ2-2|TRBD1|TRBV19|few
CASSIRGQGFTGELFF
TGTGCCAGTAGTATCAGGGGACAGGGGTTCACCGGGGAGCTGTTTTTT
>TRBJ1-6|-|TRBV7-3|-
CASSLRPRNNSPLHF
TGTGCCAGCAGCTTAAGGCCCCGCAATAATTCACCCCTCCACTTT
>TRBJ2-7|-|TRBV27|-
CASSLGSEQYF
TGTGCCAGCAGTTTAGGGAGCGAGCAGTACTTC
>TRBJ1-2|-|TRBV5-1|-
CASSHQDSNYGYTF
TGCGCCAGCAGCCATCAGGACAGCAACTATGGCTACACCTTC
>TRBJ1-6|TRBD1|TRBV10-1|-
CASFAGGYSPLHF
TGCGCCAGCTTCGCAGGGGGCTATTCACCCCTCCACTTT
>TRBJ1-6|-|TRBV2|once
CASTPLDTHNSPLHF
TGTGCCAGCACCCCCCTGGACACCCATAATTCACCCCTCCACTTT
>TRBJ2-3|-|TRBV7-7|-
CASSLGRASTDTQYF
TGTGCCAGCAGCTTAGGCAGGGCGAGCACAGATACGCAGTATTTT
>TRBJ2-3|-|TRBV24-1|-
CATSDVDRDTQYF
TGTGCCACCAGTGACGTTGACAGAGATACGCAGTATTTT
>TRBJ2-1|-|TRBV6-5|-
CASTGVFNEQFF
TGTGCCAGCACGGGGGTTTTCAATGAGCAGTTCTTC
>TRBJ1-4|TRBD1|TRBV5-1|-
CASSAQAGTGVEKLFF
TGCGCCAGCAGCGCCCAAGCCGGGACAGGGGTTGAAAAACTGTTTTTT
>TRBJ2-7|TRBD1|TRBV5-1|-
CASRRTGVYEQYF
TGCGCCAGCAGGCGGACAGGGGTGTACGAGCAGTACTTC
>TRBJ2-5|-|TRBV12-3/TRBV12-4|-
CASSQYSKETQYF
TGTGCCAGCAGCCAATACAGTAAAGAGACCCAGTACTTC
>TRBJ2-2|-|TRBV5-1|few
CASSLAPSGNTGELFF
TGCGCCAGCAGCTTGGCCCCTTCAGGGAACACCGGGGAGCTGTTTTTT
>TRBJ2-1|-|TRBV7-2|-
CASKRGRPSSSYNEQFF
TGTGCCAGCAAAAGGGGCAGGCCGTCAAGCTCCTACAATGAGCAGTTCTTC
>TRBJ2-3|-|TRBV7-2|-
CASSLLGARDTQYF
TGTGCCAGCAGCTTGCTAGGGGCGAGGGATACGCAGTATTTT
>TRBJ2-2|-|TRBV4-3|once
CASSHTLTGTGELFF
TGCGCCAGCAGCCACACCTTGACGGGGACCGGGGAGCTGTTTTTT
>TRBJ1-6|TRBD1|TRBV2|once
CASSGGQGNSPLHF
TGTGCCAGCAGTGGGGGACAGGGAAATTCACCCCTCCACTTT
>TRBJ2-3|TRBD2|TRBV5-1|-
CASSATTSGGTDTQYF
TGCGCCAGCAGCGCCACGACTAGCGGGGGGACAGATACGCAGTATTTT
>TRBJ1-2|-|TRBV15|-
CATSGGQLRHYGYTF
TGTGCCACCAGCGGCGGACAGCTAAGGCACTATGGCTACACCTTC
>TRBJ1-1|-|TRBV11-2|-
CASSLQQGYEAFF
TGTGCCAGCAGCTTACAGCAGGGATATGAAGCTTTCTTT
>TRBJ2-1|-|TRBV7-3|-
CASSPPPCEQFF
TGTGCCAGCAGCCCCCCCCCGTGTGAGCAGTTCTTC
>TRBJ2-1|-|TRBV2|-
CASSGEGEQFF
TGTGCCAGCAGTGGAGAGGGCGAGCAGTTCTTC
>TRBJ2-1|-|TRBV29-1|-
CSVGGAGPSSYNEQFF
TGCAGCGTTGGGGGAGCGGGCCCAAGCTCCTACAATGAGCAGTTCTTC
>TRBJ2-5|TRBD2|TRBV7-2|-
CASSVGAGGPETQYF
TGTGCCAGCAGCGTCGGGGCGGGGGGGCCAGAGACCCAGTACTTC
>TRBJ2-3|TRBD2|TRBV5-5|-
CASSFTKPGTRVTDTQYF
TGTGCCAGCAGCTTTACCAAACCGGGGACTAGAGTTACAGATACGCAGTATTTT
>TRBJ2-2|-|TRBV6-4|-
CASSAGRTGELFF
TGTGCCAGCAGTGCCGGGAGAACCGGGGAGCTGTTTTTT
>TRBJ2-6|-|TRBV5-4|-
CASSSGAGANVLTF
TGTGCCAGCAGCTCAGGGGCTGGGGCCAACGTCCTGACTTTC
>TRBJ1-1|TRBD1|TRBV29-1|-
CSVRLGQFMNTEAFF
TGCAGCGTTCGCCTGGGACAGTTCATGAACACTGAAGCTTTCTTT
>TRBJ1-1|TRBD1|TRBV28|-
CASSFLYWGTGAVNTEAFF
TGTGCCAGCAGTTTTTTGTATTGGGGGACAGGCGCTGTGAACACTGAAGCTTTCTTT
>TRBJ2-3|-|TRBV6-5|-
CASSYGRTGRNTQYF
TGTGCCAGCAGTTACGGGAGGACAGGACGTAATACGCAGTATTTT